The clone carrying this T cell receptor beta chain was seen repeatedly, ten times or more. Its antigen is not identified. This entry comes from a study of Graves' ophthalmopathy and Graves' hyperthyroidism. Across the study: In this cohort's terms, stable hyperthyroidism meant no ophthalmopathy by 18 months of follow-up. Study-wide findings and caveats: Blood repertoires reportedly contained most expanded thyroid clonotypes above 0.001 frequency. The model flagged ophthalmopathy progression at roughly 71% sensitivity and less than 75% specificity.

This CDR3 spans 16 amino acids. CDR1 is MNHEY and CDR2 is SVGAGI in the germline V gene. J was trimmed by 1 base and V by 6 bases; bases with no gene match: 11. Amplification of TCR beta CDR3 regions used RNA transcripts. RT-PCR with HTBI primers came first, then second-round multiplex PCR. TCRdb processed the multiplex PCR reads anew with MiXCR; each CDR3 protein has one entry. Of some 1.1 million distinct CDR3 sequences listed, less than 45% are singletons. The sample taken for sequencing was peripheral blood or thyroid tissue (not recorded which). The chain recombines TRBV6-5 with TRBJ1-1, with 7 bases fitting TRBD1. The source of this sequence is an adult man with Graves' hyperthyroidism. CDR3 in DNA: TGTGCCAGCAGACCCACAGGGGCCCAACGGAACACTGAAGCTTTCTTT. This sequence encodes CASRPTGAQRNTEAFF.